The clone carrying this T cell receptor (beta chain) was counted only a few times. The antigen remains undetermined. Its ends do not fully match the called genes, so a read error is possible. Quantitative 5'-RACE with molecular barcodes generated TCR beta libraries. MiXCR, run by TCRdb on the 5' RACE reads, gives a single entry per CDR3 protein. The sample lists about 250,000 distinct CDR3 sequences, 18% occurring once. The CDR3 is made up of 12 amino acids. Looked up from germline, CDR1 is SGHTA and CDR2 is FQGNSA. This entry comes from a study of CD8 T cells in ankylosing spondylitis. Broader study findings: Blood from ankylosing spondylitis patients appeared to carry a characteristic eight-variant TCR beta motif.

This sequence originates from a male donor with ankylosing spondylitis or in good health (not recorded which). The chain joins TRBV7-2 to TRBJ2-5; D unclear. Sequenced material: blood, either unsorted or a sorted T cell fraction (not recorded which). This CDR3 reads CASSLESWTQYF. CDR3 coding DNA: TGTGCCAGCAGTTTAGAATCATGGACCCAGTACTTC. The variable domain in full, completed from reference TRBV7-2 and TRBJ2-5, reads GAGVSQSPSNKVTEKGKDVELRCDPISGHTALYWYRQSLGQGLEFLIYFQGNSAPDKSGLPSDRFSAERTGGSVSTLTIQRTQQEDSAVYLCASSLESWTQYFGPGTRLLVL.